The 14 T cell receptor beta chains in this list originate from one sample, sequenced in a study of CD8 T cells in ankylosing spondylitis. No antigen has been assigned to these receptors. TCRdb re-derived calls from the 5' RACE reads in MiXCR, one entry per CDR3 protein. The sample consists of approximately 520,000 distinct CDR3 sequences, roughly 5.2% of them appearing once. General study results and limits: What appeared characteristic of ankylosing spondylitis blood was a TCR beta motif of under 10 highly homologous variants.

The sample was blood, either unsorted or a sorted T cell fraction (not recorded which). All receptors derive from a male donor with ankylosing spondylitis.

This clonotype turned up a few times. The J gene is TRBJ2-1, the V gene TRBV5-1; tentatively, D is TRBD1 or TRBD2 (6 bases each). CDR1 is SGHRS and CDR2 is YFSETQ in the germline V gene. V gave up 4 bases and J gave up 5 bases, with 13 bases separating them. The CDR3 runs 14 residues. CDR3 nucleotide sequence: TGCGCCAGCAGCGTGCCTGGGGGGCACAATGAGCAGTTCTTC. Translated, it gives CASSVPGGHNEQFF. The entire variable domain, with the rest obtained from reference TRBV5-1 and TRBJ2-1, is as follows: KAGVTQTPRYLIKTRGQQVTLSCSPISGHRSVSWYQQTPGQGLQFLFEYFSETQRNKGNFPGRFSGRQFSNSRSEMNVSTLELGDSALYLCASSVPGGHNEQFFGPGTRLTVL.

This clonotype was observed at least ten times. The chain employs TRBV5-1 and TRBJ2-5, with D perhaps TRBD2 (6 bases). Per germline, CDR1 SGHRS and CDR2 YFSETQ. V gave up 4 bases and J gave up 4 bases, with 14 bases separating them. There are 14 residues in the CDR3. CDR3 protein: CASSSGGVGETQYF. CDR3 nucleotide sequence: TGCGCCAGCAGCAGTGGCGGGGTTGGAGAGACCCAGTACTTC.

This clonotype was detected ten times or more. The J gene is TRBJ1-5, the V gene TRBV7-2; 10 bases line up with TRBD1. Germline V gene lookup returns CDR1 SGHTA and CDR2 FQGNSA. V was clipped by 5 bases and J by 4 bases; unmatched bases: 5. There are 15 residues in the CDR3. CDR3 nucleotides: TGTGCCAGCAGCGTCGACAGGGGGCGGAATCAGCCCCAGCATTTT. This translates into CASSVDRGRNQPQHF. Full variable domain (missing parts from reference TRBV7-2 and TRBJ1-5): GAGVSQSPSNKVTEKGKDVELRCDPISGHTALYWYRQSLGQGLEFLIYFQGNSAPDKSGLPSDRFSAERTGGSVSTLTIQRTQQEDSAVYLCASSVDRGRNQPQHFGDGTRLSIL.

This clonotype has a count of ten or more. The genes are TRBV4-3 and TRBJ1-6, with a tentative D call TRBD1 (5 bases). CDR3 length: 16 residues. The germline gives CDR1 LGHNA, CDR2 YSLEER. The germline V and J ends were trimmed by 0 bases and 2 bases, with 8 bases remaining between them. The CDR3 reads CASSQDPGPYNSPLHF. The CDR3 region has the DNA TGCGCCAGCAGCCAAGATCCGGGACCCTATAATTCACCCCTCCACTTT.

At least ten counts were recorded for this clonotype. The chain employs TRBV6-2 or TRBV6-3 and TRBJ2-1, with D possibly called TRBD1 or TRBD2 (6 bases each). Germline CDR1 is MNHEY and CDR2 is SVGEGT. This CDR3 has 16 residues. V was clipped by 4 bases and J by 6 bases, with 19 bases between them. The CDR3 region is CASSSARGGRRNEQFF. DNA of the CDR3: TGTGCCAGCAGTTCCGCCCGAGGGGGGCGCCGCAATGAGCAGTTCTTC.

This clonotype occurred many times. The genes are TRBV20-1 and TRBJ2-6; unclear D gene. V lost 3 bases to trimming and J lost 4 bases, with 10 bases between them. CDR1 and CDR2 from the germline V gene are DFQATT and SNEGSKA (reference sequence). The CDR3 consists of 14 residues. The CDR3 coding sequence is TGCAGTGCTAGTTTTGAACTGGGGGCCAACGTCCTGACTTTC. As protein: CSASFELGANVLTF.

This clonotype appeared many times. This chain links TRBV4-3 with TRBJ2-1, with TRBD1 identical over 7 bases. Trimming took 0 bases from V and 3 from J; bases not matched to a gene: 5. The CDR3 covers 16 residues. Looked up from germline, CDR1 is LGHNA and CDR2 is YSLEER. The CDR3 bases are TGCGCCAGCAGCCAAGATATAGGGGACAGCTACAATGAGCAGTTCTTC. It yields the protein CASSQDIGDSYNEQFF.

The sample holds many counts of this clonotype. The rearrangement uses TRBV6-5 and TRBJ2-1; TRBD2 agrees at 8 bases. This CDR3 comprises 15 residues. The germline CDR1 and CDR2 sequences are MNHEY and SVGAGI. V lost 4 bases and J lost 10; bases outside the gene matches: 12. Here the CDR3 DNA reads TGTGCCAGCAGTTTCCTTGCCGGGAGGGCTAGGGAGCAGTTCTTC. Encoded protein: CASSFLAGRAREQFF.

This clonotype was counted a few times. The chain couples TRBV20-1 to TRBJ1-2; a weak D match, TRBD1 (5 bases). The CDR3 has 15 amino acids. Per the germline V gene, CDR1 is DFQATT and CDR2 is SNEGSKA (reference sequence). Trimming removed 1 base from V and 4 bases from J, with 16 bases in between. The CDR3 loop reads CSARGPGTDVYGYTF. CDR3 coding DNA: TGCAGTGCTAGAGGCCCGGGGACGGACGTCTATGGCTACACCTTC.

This clonotype was picked up many times. The chain joins TRBV5-1 to TRBJ2-1, with TRBD2 matching 13 bases. The CDR3 sequence is 14 residues long. The germline V gene encodes CDR1 SGHRS and CDR2 YFSETQ. The ends lost 5 bases at V and 7 bases at J; junction bases unmatched: 3. The CDR3 protein is CASRRTSGSNEQFF. The CDR3, as DNA: TGCGCCAGCAGAAGGACTAGCGGGAGTAATGAGCAGTTCTTC.

This clonotype was picked up many times. The genes are TRBV4-2 and TRBJ1-5, with D hard to call. Per the germline V gene, CDR1 is LGHNA and CDR2 is YNFKEQ. V gave up 1 base and J gave up 5 bases, with 9 bases separating them. This CDR3 has 14 amino acids. The CDR3 is CASSQGNGYQPQHF. The DNA of the CDR3 is TGTGCCAGCAGCCAAGGGAACGGGTATCAGCCCCAGCATTTT.

Many counts were recorded for this clonotype. The rearrangement links TRBV7-6 to TRBJ2-1, with D tentatively TRBD2 (5 bases). Between the trimmed V and J ends, which lost 5 bases and 0 bases, there was a span of 11 bases. The CDR3 contains 15 residues. Germline V CDR1 and CDR2: SGHVS, FNYEAQ. DNA for the CDR3: TGTGCCAGCAGCCGCGGGCCTAGCTCCTACAATGAGCAGTTCTTC. Translated, it gives CASSRGPSSYNEQFF.

In this sample, this clonotype turned up many times. J is TRBJ2-7 and V is TRBV3-1; no reliable D call. The germline CDR1 and CDR2 sequences are LGHDT and YNNKEL (reference sequence). This CDR3 has 15 residues. Trimming left V 0 bases short and J 6 bases short, with 15 bases between. As DNA, the CDR3 is TGTGCCAGCAGCCAAGAAAACCAGGTGATGGGCGAGCAGTACTTC. Translation: CASSQENQVMGEQYF.

This clonotype was seen a handful of times. This chain connects TRBV11-3 to TRBJ2-5; D gene unclear. Germline assignment: CDR1 SGHNT and CDR2 YENEEA. This CDR3 spans 12 amino acids. V lost 8 bases, J lost 4 bases, and 11 bases lay in between. The CDR3 DNA sequence: TGTGCCAGCTCCGGCAAATCAGAGACCCAGTACTTC. Translating gives CASSGKSETQYF.